Below are 32 T cell receptor beta chains sequenced from a single sample in a study of shared clonotypes between healthy human individuals. Clones were read by immunoSEQ multiplex PCR, and TCRdb kept only the in-frame ones, dropping some. This repertoire shows about 1 million clones, around 74% found once; its top ten account for around 1.5%. The sample was memory CD4+ T cells sorted from blood. Stated subset: CD45RA-negative fraction. These receptors all come from a man aged 18 to 29 in good health.

V usage is TRBV9 and J usage is TRBJ1-4, with D possibly being TRBD1 (6 bases). V shed 2 bases and J shed 5 bases, with 13 bases lying between them. The germline gives CDR1 SGDLS, CDR2 YYNGEE. The CDR3 is made up of 15 amino acids. CDR3 residues: CASSVGGPGNEKLFF. The CDR3 DNA follows: TGTGCCAGCAGCGTGGGGGGGCCCGGAAATGAAAAACTGTTTTTT.

This chain connects TRBV2 to TRBJ2-1, with 7 bases aligning to TRBD1. With 4 bases clipped from V and 5 bases from J, the junction kept 5 bases outside the gene matches. This CDR3 region has 14 residues. Germline values: CDR1 SNHLY, CDR2 FYNNEI. The CDR3 protein is CASSGRTGNNEQFF. The CDR3 nucleotides are TGTGCCAGCAGTGGACGGACAGGAAACAATGAGCAGTTCTTC.

The CDR3 reads CASSAPGQGVVGRIYEQYF. In DNA, the CDR3 is TGTGCCAGCAGTGCCCCGGGACAGGGTGTGGTCGGGAGGATCTACGAGCAGTACTTC. V gene TRBV6-1 combines with J gene TRBJ2-7, with TRBD1 matching 9 bases. Germline loops: CDR1 MNHNS, CDR2 SASEGT. CDR3 size: 19 residues. The ends lost 4 bases at V and 3 bases at J; junction bases unmatched: 19.

This sequence joins TRBV9 and TRBJ1-3; D not resolved. V was cut by 2 bases and J by 0 bases, with 6 bases left in between. This CDR3 region has 14 residues. Germline CDR1 is SGDLS and CDR2 is YYNGEE. CDR3 sequence reads: CASSVTDSGNTIYF. CDR3 DNA sequence: TGTGCCAGCAGCGTTACAGACTCTGGAAACACCATATATTTT.

V and J are TRBV7-2 and TRBJ1-2; D is uncertain. Trimming left V 4 bases short and J 8 bases short, with 11 bases between. Germline V lookup: CDR1 SGHTA, CDR2 FQGNSA. There are 12 residues in the CDR3. This CDR3 is CASSSSLGGYTF. The CDR3 DNA reads TGTGCCAGCAGCTCATCCCTGGGAGGCTACACCTTC.

The rearrangement links TRBV4-2 to TRBJ1-4; 7 bases map to TRBD1. The CDR3 is 17 residues long. The germline gives CDR1 LGHNA, CDR2 YNFKEQ. With V trimmed by 3 bases and J by 3 bases, 10 bases remained unmatched. CDR3 in amino acids: CASSQGLGQAPNEKLFF. CDR3 nucleotides: TGTGCCAGCAGCCAGGGACTAGGACAGGCACCTAATGAAAAACTGTTTTTT.

V usage is TRBV10-2 and J usage is TRBJ2-5; D unresolved. The DNA end is more similar to TRBJ2-7, so the J call may be wrong. CDR1 WSHSY and CDR2 SAAADI come from the germline V gene. The CDR3 has 13 residues. Written as DNA, the CDR3 is TGCGCCAGCAGTGAAAACGGAGTATACGAGCAGTACTTC. Amino acid sequence: CASSENGVYEQYF.

The chain uses TRBV11-2 and TRBJ2-7; 12 nucleotides align to TRBD2. Germline CDR1 SGHAT, CDR2 FQNNGV. After removal of 6 bases from V and 3 bases from J, the junction contained 3 bases not matched to a gene. The CDR3 has 14 amino acids. The chain's CDR3 is CASRWTSGIYEQYF. CDR3 sequence (DNA): TGTGCCAGCAGGTGGACTAGCGGGATCTACGAGCAGTACTTC.

The rearrangement joins TRBV28 to TRBJ2-2; D might be TRBD1 (6 bases). Looked up from germline, CDR1 is MDHEN and CDR2 is SYDVKM. The V end was cut by 5 bases, the J end by 7 bases, with 14 bases between. The CDR3 loop spans 14 amino acids. The CDR3 spells CASSTFRGFGELFF. CDR3 bases: TGTGCCAGCAGTACTTTTAGGGGGTTCGGGGAGCTGTTTTTT.

The chain combines TRBV10-3 with TRBJ1-2; no definite D call. Germline assignment: CDR1 ENHRY and CDR2 SYGVKD. This CDR3 region has 12 residues. V was cut by 7 bases and J by 2 bases, with 8 bases left in between. The CDR3 DNA sequence: TGTGCCATCACAGAGGACAACTATGGCTACACCTTC. Protein: CAITEDNYGYTF.

The chain recombines TRBV4-2 with TRBJ1-3; D unclear. The CDR3 is made up of 15 amino acids. Germline lookup yields CDR1 LGHNA and CDR2 YNFKEQ. The V gene lost 4 bases and the J gene lost 1 base, with 11 bases spanning the gap. CDR3: CASSPRSSSGNTIYF. In DNA, the CDR3 is TGTGCCAGCAGCCCTCGGTCCTCATCTGGAAACACCATATATTTT.

The chain employs TRBV7-9 and TRBJ2-5, with 10 bases matching TRBD1. Germline lookup yields CDR1 SEHNR and CDR2 FQNEAQ (reference sequence). V lost 5 bases and J lost 0; bases outside the gene matches: 6. This CDR3 spans 16 amino acids. CDR3 residues: CASSHGDRGNQETQYF. CDR3 coding DNA: TGTGCCAGCAGCCACGGGGACAGGGGCAACCAAGAGACCCAGTACTTC. The full variable domain, completed using reference TRBV7-9 and TRBJ2-5, is DTGVSQNPRHKITKRGQNVTFRCDPISEHNRLYWYRQTLGQGPEFLTYFQNEAQLEKSRLLSDRFSAERPKGSFSTLEIQRTEQGDSAMYLCASSHGDRGNQETQYFGPGTRLLVL.

The chain recombines TRBV28 with TRBJ1-2; D gene ambiguous. Trimming pared 1 base from V and 8 bases from J, leaving 14 bases between. Germline values: CDR1 MDHEN, CDR2 SYDVKM. The CDR3 covers 14 residues. The CDR3 DNA reads as TGTGCCAGCAGTTTATATCGCGGGGATCGAGGCTACACCTTC. It codes for CASSLYRGDRGYTF.

As regards this clone: The same CDR3 also results from other DNA sequences found in this sample. The chain recombines TRBV19 with TRBJ1-1; the match to TRBD1 covers 10 bases. The junction had 5 bases not matched to a gene; V was cut back by 5 bases and J by 5 bases. CDR1 and CDR2 (germline): LNHDA, SQIVND (reference sequence). The CDR3 is made up of 14 amino acids. The CDR3 protein is CASSLGQGSTEAFF. DNA of the CDR3: TGTGCCAGTAGTCTGGGACAGGGGAGTACTGAAGCTTTCTTT.

V usage is TRBV27 and J usage is TRBJ2-3, with D possibly TRBD1 on 6 matching bases. This CDR3 comprises 16 residues. CDR1 is MNHEY, CDR2 SMNVEV, per germline (reference sequence). Trimming removed 5 bases at V and 7 bases at J, with 22 bases between. The CDR3 DNA sequence: TGTGCCAGCAGTATCCAACAGGGAAATAGGTTGAATACGCAGTATTTT. Encoded protein: CASSIQQGNRLNTQYF.

The chain employs TRBV2 and TRBJ2-7, with D perhaps matching TRBD2 (6 bases). The V gene's germline CDR1 is SNHLY and CDR2 FYNNEI. The CDR3 runs to 15 residues. The germline V and J ends were trimmed by 4 bases and 1 base, with 14 bases remaining between them. CDR3 region: CASSVRGESSYEQYF. For the CDR3, the DNA is TGTGCCAGCAGTGTACGCGGGGAATCGTCCTACGAGCAGTACTTC.

This clone was seen repeatedly, ten times or more. Different DNA sequences within this sample yield the same CDR3. V and J are TRBV7-6 and TRBJ2-7; TRBD2 aligns across 10 bases. V was pared by 5 bases and J by 4 bases, with 5 bases of the junction left unmatched. In germline, CDR1 is SGHVS, CDR2 FNYEAQ. The CDR3 spans 14 residues. CDR3 coding DNA: TGTGCCAGCAGCCCCCAAGCGGGAGGGTACGAGCAGTACTTC. Translation gives CASSPQAGGYEQYF.

J is TRBJ1-3 and V is TRBV4-1; D not certain. V gave up 2 bases and J gave up 2 bases, with 4 bases separating them. This CDR3 spans 13 amino acids. Germline CDR1 MGHRA, CDR2 YSYEKL. The chain's CDR3 is CASSQPPGNTIYF. CDR3 bases: TGCGCCAGCAGCCAACCCCCTGGAAACACCATATATTTT.

The chain combines TRBV6-1 with TRBJ2-7; no clear D. The CDR3 has 13 amino acids. Germline V lookup: CDR1 MNHNS, CDR2 SASEGT. Trimming cost V 0 bases and J 6 bases, with 9 bases left between them. The CDR3 coding sequence is TGTGCCAGCAGTGAAGCGACCGTGGGCGAGCAGTACTTC. This gives the protein CASSEATVGEQYF.

The chain carries TRBV5-1 and TRBJ1-1; a weak D match, TRBD1 (6 bases). There are 15 residues in the CDR3. Germline assignment: CDR1 SGHRS and CDR2 YFSETQ. The germline V and J ends were trimmed by 4 bases and 4 bases, with 17 bases remaining between them. CDR3 amino acids: CASSPPGKGGTEAFF. DNA of the CDR3: TGCGCCAGCAGCCCACCGGGAAAGGGGGGCACTGAAGCTTTCTTT.

The chain uses TRBV7-2 and TRBJ1-4, with D perhaps TRBD1 (5 bases). The germline V and J ends were trimmed by 4 bases and 4 bases, with 10 bases remaining between them. The CDR3 has 14 residues. Germline V gene data show CDR1 as SGHTA and CDR2 as FQGNSA. The CDR3 DNA reads TGTGCCAGCAGCTCCGGGACCCATAATGAAAAACTGTTTTTT. The encoded protein is CASSSGTHNEKLFF.

The chain carries TRBV5-1 and TRBJ1-1; no clear D. Germline V lookup: CDR1 SGHRS, CDR2 YFSETQ. This CDR3 has 14 residues. Between the trimmed V and J ends, which lost 9 bases and 2 bases, there was a span of 17 bases. This CDR3 is CATRPLGSNTEAFF. The CDR3 nucleotides are TGCGCCACTCGGCCCTTGGGGTCTAACACTGAAGCTTTCTTT.

V is TRBV10-1 and J is TRBJ2-7; 7 nucleotides match TRBD2. Germline CDR1 and CDR2: WNHNN and SYGVQD (reference sequence). V trimming: 3 bases; J trimming: 2 bases; junction bases outside the gene matches: 4. The CDR3 sequence is 14 residues long. The CDR3 loop reads CASSDGTTPYEQYF. DNA for the CDR3: TGCGCCAGCAGTGACGGGACTACCCCCTACGAGCAGTACTTC.

The chain is built from TRBV2 and TRBJ1-3; perhaps TRBD1 as D (5 bases). The V end lost 10 bases, the J end lost 4 bases, and 11 bases lay between the germline ends. In germline, CDR1 is SNHLY, CDR2 FYNNEI. This CDR3 spans 12 amino acids. DNA for the CDR3: TGTGCCACCCCAGGGATGGGAAACACCATATATTTT. Translating gives CATPGMGNTIYF. Variable domain in full (rest from reference TRBV2 and TRBJ1-3): EPEVTQTPSHQVTQMGQEVILRCVPISNHLYFYWYRQILGQKVEFLVSFYNNEISEKSEIFDDQFSVERPDGSNFTLKIRSTKLEDSAMYFCATPGMGNTIYFGEGSWLTVV.

The rearrangement links TRBV28 to TRBJ1-2; the match to TRBD1 covers 7 bases. The CDR3 is 13 residues long. J lost 4 bases, V lost 8 bases, and 7 bases had no gene match. Germline CDR1 and CDR2: MDHEN and SYDVKM. CDR3 amino acids: CASGLTGAYGYTF. In DNA form, the CDR3 reads TGTGCCAGCGGCTTAACAGGGGCCTATGGCTACACCTTC.

CDR3 sequence reads: CASSLGRTRLNEKLFF. The CDR3 region has the DNA TGTGCCAGCAGCTTAGGCAGGACAAGGCTTAATGAAAAACTGTTTTTT. The gene calls are TRBV11-2 and TRBJ1-4, with D maybe TRBD1 (5 bases). The germline V and J ends were trimmed by 1 base and 4 bases, with 13 bases remaining between them. Germline V gene lookup returns CDR1 SGHAT and CDR2 FQNNGV. CDR3 size: 16 residues.

The chain uses TRBV4-1 and TRBJ2-1; D possibly corresponds to TRBD2 (5 bases). Per germline, CDR1 MGHRA and CDR2 YSYEKL. Deletions cut 0 bases from V and 0 bases from J, with 9 bases between. The CDR3 consists of 16 residues. The CDR3 reads CASSQDLGSSYNEQFF. The CDR3 bases are TGCGCCAGCAGCCAAGATCTGGGGAGCTCCTACAATGAGCAGTTCTTC.

This chain links TRBV7-8 with TRBJ1-5; tentative D call: TRBD1 (6 bases). The CDR3 is made up of 17 amino acids. V lost 2 bases, J lost 2 bases, and 16 bases lay in between. CDR1 and CDR2 from the germline V gene are SGHVS and FQNEAQ. DNA for the CDR3: TGTGCCAGCAGCTTAATGGGTCCTGCAGGGGGCAATCAGCCCCAGCATTTT. Translated: CASSLMGPAGGNQPQHF. The whole variable domain, filled in from reference TRBV7-8 and TRBJ1-5, reads GAGVSQSPRYKVAKRGQDVALRCDPISGHVSLFWYQQALGQGPEFLTYFQNEAQLDKSGLPSDRFFAERPEGSVSTLKIQRTQQEDSAVYLCASSLMGPAGGNQPQHFGDGTRLSIL.

The gene calls are TRBV25-1 and TRBJ1-6; possible D gene TRBD1, 6 bases. Germline-derived CDR1 and CDR2 are MGHDK and SYGVNS. This CDR3 is built from 16 residues. V shed 6 bases and J shed 10 bases, with 22 bases lying between them. CDR3 loop: CASRDALGTIWSPLHF. The CDR3 coding sequence is TGTGCCAGCAGGGACGCGCTAGGGACAATCTGGTCACCCCTCCACTTT.

V gene TRBV28 combines with J gene TRBJ2-7; D is tentatively TRBD1 or TRBD2 (5 bases each). V was shortened by 5 bases and J by 2 bases, with 16 bases between the two germline ends. The germline V gene has CDR1 MDHEN and CDR2 SYDVKM. CDR3 size: 15 residues. For the CDR3, the DNA is TGTGCCAGCAGTCTCAACACGGGACGGACCTACGAGCAGTACTTC. Residues: CASSLNTGRTYEQYF.

The chain is built from TRBV2 and TRBJ2-1, with a possible D match to TRBD2 (6 bases). Deletions cut 2 bases from V and 0 bases from J, with 14 bases between. CDR1 and CDR2 from the germline V gene are SNHLY and FYNNEI. This CDR3 has 17 amino acids. The CDR3 nucleotides read TGTGCCAGCAGTGAAACCCTAGCGCTCAGCTCCTACAATGAGCAGTTCTTC. Translation gives CASSETLALSSYNEQFF.

This rearrangement joins TRBV6-1 to TRBJ2-3; 8 bases fit TRBD1. The length of the CDR3 is 10 residues. Germline values: CDR1 MNHNS, CDR2 SASEGT. The V and J ends lost 9 bases and 10 bases, in that order; junction bases with no gene match: 3. The CDR3 DNA follows: TGTGCCAGTGGACAGGGCGCGCAGTATTTT. Translation gives CASGQGAQYF.